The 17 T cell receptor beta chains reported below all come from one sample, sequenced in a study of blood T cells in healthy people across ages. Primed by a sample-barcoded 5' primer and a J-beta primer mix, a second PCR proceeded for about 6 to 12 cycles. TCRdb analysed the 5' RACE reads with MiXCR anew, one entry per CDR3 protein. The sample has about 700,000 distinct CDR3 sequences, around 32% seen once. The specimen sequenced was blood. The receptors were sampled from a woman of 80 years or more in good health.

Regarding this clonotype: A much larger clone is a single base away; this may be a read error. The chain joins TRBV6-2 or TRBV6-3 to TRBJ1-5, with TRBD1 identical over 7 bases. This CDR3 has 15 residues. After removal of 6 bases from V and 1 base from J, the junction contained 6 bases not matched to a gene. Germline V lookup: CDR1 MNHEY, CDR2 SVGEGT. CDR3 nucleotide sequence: TGTGCCAGCAGACGGTCGACAGGGAGCAATCAGCCCCAGCATTTT. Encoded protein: CASRRSTGSNQPQHF.

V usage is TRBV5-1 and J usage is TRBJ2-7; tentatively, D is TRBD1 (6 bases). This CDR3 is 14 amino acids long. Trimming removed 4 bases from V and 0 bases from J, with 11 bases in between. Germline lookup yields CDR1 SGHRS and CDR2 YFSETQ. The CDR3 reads CASSPDRHSYEQYF. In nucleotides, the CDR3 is TGCGCCAGCAGCCCTGACAGGCACTCCTACGAGCAGTACTTC.

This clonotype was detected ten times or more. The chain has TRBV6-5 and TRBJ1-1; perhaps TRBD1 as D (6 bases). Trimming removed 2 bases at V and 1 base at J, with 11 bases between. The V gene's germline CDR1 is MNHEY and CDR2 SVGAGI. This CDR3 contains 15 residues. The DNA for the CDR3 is TGTGCCAGCAGTTACCGGACAGCAGCGAACACTGAAGCTTTCTTT. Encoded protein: CASSYRTAANTEAFF.

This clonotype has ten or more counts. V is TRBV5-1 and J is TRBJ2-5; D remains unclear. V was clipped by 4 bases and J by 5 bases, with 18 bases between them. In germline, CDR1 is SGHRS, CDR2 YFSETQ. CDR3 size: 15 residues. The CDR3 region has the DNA TGCGCCAGCAGCCTCGAGCCTGGGTTGTATGAGACCCAGTACTTC. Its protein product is CASSLEPGLYETQYF.

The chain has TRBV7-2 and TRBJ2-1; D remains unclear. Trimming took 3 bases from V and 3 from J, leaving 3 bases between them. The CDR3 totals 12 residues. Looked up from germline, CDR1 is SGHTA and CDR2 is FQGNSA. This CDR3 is CASSFDYNEQFF. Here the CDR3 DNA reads TGTGCCAGCAGCTTCGACTACAATGAGCAGTTCTTC.

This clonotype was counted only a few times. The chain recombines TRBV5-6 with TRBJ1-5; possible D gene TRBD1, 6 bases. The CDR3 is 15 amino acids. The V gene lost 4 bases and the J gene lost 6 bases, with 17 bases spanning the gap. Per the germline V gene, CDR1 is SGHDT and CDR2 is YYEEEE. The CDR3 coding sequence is TGTGCCAGCAGCCAGGGGAAAAGGAGGCCTCAGCCCCAGCATTTT. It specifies CASSQGKRRPQPQHF.

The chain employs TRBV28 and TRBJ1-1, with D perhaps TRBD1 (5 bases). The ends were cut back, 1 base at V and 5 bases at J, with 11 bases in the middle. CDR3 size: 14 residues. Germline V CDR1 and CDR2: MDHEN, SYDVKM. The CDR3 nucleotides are TGTGCCAGCAGTTTATATCGGGGGGTTACTGAAGCTTTCTTT. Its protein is CASSLYRGVTEAFF.

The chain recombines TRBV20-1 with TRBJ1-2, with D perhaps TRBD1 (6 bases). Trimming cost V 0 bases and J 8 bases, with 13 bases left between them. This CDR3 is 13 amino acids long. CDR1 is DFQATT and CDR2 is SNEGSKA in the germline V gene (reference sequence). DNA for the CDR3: TGCAGTGCTAGAGATCCCACAGGGAGCGGCTACACCTTC. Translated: CSARDPTGSGYTF.

In DNA form, the CDR3 reads TGTGCCAGCAGTGAAGTTGCGGGGGTTACTGGTGAGACCCAGTACTTC. Protein product: CASSEVAGVTGETQYF. This rearrangement joins TRBV6-1 to TRBJ2-5, with 7 bases matching TRBD2. Per the germline V gene, CDR1 is MNHNS and CDR2 is SASEGT. Losses at the gene ends were 1 base for V and 5 bases for J; bases not matched to a gene: 10. The CDR3 is made up of 16 amino acids.

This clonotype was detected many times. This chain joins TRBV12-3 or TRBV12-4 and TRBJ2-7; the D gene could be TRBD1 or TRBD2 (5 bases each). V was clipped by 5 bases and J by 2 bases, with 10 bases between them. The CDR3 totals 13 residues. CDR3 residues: CASSGDGTYEQYF. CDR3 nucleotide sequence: TGTGCCAGCAGTGGGGACGGAACCTACGAGCAGTACTTC.

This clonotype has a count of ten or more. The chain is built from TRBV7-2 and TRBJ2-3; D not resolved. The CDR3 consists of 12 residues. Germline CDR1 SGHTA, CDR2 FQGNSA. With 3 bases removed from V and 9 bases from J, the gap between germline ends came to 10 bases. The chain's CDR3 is CASSFRSVTQYF. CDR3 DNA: TGTGCCAGCAGCTTCAGAAGTGTAACGCAGTATTTT.

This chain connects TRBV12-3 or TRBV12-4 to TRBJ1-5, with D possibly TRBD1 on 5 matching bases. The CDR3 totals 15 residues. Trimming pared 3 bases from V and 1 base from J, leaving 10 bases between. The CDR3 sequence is CASSFGGESNQPQHF. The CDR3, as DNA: TGTGCCAGCAGTTTTGGGGGGGAAAGCAATCAGCCCCAGCATTTT.

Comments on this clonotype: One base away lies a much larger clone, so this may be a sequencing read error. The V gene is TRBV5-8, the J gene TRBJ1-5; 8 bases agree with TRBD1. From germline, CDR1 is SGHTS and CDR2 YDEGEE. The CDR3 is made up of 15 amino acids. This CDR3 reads CASRPWTGYNRPQHF. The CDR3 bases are TGTGCCAGCAGGCCTTGGACAGGGTACAATCGGCCCCAGCATTTT. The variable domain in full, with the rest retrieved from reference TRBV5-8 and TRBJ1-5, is EAGVTQSPTHLIKTRGQQATLRCSPISGHTSVYWYQQALGLGLQFLLWYDEGEERNRGNFPPRFSGRQFPNYSSELNVNALELEDSALYLCASRPWTGYNRPQHFGDGTRLSIL.

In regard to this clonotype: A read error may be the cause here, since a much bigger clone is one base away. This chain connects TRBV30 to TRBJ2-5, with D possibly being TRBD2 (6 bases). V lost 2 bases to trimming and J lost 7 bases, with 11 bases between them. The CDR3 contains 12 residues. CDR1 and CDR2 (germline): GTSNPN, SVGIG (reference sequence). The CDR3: CAWSPAGRTQYF. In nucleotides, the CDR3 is TGTGCCTGGAGTCCAGCGGGTAGGACCCAGTACTTC.

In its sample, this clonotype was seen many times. Written as DNA, the CDR3 is TGTGCCAGCAGTTTAGACCCGACGGGAACCTACAATGAGCAGTTCTTC. It is translated as CASSLDPTGTYNEQFF. The chain is built from TRBV27 and TRBJ2-1; D is possibly TRBD2 (5 bases). Trimming left V 2 bases short and J 2 bases short, with 13 bases between. Germline V gene data show CDR1 as MNHEY and CDR2 as SMNVEV (reference sequence). The CDR3 covers 16 residues.

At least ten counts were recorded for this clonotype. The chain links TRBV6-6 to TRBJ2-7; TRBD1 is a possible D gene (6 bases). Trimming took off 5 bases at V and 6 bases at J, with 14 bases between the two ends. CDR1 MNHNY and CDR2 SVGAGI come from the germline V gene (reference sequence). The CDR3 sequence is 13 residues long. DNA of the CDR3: TGTGCCAGCAGTGACGACAGGCTGTTCGAGCAGTACTTC. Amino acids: CASSDDRLFEQYF.

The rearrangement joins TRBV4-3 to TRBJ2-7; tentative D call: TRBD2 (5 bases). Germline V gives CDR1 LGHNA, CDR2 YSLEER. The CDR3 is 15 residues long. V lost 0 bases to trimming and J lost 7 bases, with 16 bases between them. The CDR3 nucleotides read TGCGCCAGCAGCCAAGATATTCTAGCAGTAAATGAGCAGTACTTC. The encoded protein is CASSQDILAVNEQYF.